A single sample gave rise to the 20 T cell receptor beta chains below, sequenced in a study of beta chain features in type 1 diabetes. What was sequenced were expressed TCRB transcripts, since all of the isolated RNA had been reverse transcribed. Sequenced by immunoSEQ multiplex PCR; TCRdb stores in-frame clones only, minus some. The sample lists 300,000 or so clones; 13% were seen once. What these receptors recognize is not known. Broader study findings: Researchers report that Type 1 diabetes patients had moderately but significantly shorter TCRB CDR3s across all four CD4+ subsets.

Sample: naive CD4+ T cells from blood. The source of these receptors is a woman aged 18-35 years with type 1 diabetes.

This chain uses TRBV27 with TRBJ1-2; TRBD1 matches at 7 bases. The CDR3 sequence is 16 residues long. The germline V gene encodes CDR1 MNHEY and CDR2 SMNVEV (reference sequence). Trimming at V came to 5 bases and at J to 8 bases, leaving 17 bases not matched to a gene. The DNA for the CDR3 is TGTGCCAGCAGTCCCGGGGAAACAGGGGCGGGTTCCGGCTACACCTTC. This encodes CASSPGETGAGSGYTF.

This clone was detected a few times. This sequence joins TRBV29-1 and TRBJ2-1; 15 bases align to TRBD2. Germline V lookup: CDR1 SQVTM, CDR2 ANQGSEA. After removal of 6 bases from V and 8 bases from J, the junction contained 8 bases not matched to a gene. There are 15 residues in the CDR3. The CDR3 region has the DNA TGCAGCGTGAGAGGACTAGCGGGAGGGGGCCATGAGCAGTTCTTC. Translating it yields CSVRGLAGGGHEQFF.

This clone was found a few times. CDR3 DNA sequence: TGTGCCAGTAGCCCGGGGGCGGGAGTTGACGAGCAGTACTTC. Encoded protein: CASSPGAGVDEQYF. The chain couples TRBV19 to TRBJ2-7, with D possibly matching TRBD2 (7 bases). Germline assignment: CDR1 LNHDA and CDR2 SQIVND (reference sequence). The length of the CDR3 is 14 residues. Between the trimmed V and J ends, which lost 6 bases and 5 bases, there was a span of 17 bases.

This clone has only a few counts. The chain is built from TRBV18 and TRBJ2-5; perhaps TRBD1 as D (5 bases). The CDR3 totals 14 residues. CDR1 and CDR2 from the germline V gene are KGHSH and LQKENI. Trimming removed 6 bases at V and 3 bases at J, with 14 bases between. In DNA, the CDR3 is TGTGCCAGCTCCCCGCGGAGCAGGGAAGAGACCCAGTACTTC. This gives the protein CASSPRSREETQYF.

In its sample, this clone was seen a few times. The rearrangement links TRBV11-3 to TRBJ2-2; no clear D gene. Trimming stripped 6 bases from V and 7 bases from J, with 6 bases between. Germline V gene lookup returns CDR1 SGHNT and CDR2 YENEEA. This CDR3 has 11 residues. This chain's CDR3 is CASSVNGELFF. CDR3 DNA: TGTGCCAGCAGTGTAAACGGGGAGCTGTTTTTT.

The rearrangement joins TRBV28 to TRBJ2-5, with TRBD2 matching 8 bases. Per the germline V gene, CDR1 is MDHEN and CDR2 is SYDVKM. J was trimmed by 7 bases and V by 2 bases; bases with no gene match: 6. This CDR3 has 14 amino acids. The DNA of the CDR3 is TGTGCCAGCAGTTTACCGAGCGGGGGAGGGACCCAGTACTTC. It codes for CASSLPSGGGTQYF.

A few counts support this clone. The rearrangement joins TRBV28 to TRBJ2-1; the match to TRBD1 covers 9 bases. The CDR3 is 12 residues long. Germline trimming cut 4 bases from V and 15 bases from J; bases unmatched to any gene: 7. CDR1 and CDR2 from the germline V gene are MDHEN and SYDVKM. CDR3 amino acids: CASSSGQGTAFF. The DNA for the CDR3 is TGTGCCAGCAGTTCCGGACAGGGGACCGCGTTCTTC.

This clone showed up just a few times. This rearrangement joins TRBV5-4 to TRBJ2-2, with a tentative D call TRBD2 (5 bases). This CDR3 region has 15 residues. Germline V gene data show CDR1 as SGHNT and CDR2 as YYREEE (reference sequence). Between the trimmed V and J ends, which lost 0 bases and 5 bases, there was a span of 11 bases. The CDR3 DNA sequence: TGTGCCAGCAGCTTGGCTCGGGGTTTGACCGGGGAGCTGTTTTTT. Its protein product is CASSLARGLTGELFF.

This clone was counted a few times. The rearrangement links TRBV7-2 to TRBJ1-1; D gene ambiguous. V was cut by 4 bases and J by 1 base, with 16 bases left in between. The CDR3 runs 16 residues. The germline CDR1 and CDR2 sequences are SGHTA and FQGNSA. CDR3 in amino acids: CASSSGSGRGNTEAFF. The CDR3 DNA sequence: TGTGCCAGCAGCTCGGGAAGCGGACGGGGGAACACTGAAGCTTTCTTT. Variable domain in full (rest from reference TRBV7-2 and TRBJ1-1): GAGVSQSPSNKVTEKGKDVELRCDPISGHTALYWYRQSLGQGLEFLIYFQGNSAPDKSGLPSDRFSAERTGGSVSTLTIQRTQQEDSAVYLCASSSGSGRGNTEAFFGQGTRLTVV.

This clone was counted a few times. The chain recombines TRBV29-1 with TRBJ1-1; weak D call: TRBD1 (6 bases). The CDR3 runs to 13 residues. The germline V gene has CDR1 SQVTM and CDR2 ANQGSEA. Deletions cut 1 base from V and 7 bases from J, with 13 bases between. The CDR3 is CSVEADSAIEAFF. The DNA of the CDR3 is TGCAGCGTTGAAGCGGACAGCGCCATTGAAGCTTTCTTT.

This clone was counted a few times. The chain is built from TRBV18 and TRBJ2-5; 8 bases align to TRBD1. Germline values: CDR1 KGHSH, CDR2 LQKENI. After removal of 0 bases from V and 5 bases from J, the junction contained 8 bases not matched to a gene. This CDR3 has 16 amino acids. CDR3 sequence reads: CASSPPQGVIWETQYF. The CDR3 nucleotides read TGTGCCAGCTCACCACCACAGGGGGTCATATGGGAGACCCAGTACTTC.

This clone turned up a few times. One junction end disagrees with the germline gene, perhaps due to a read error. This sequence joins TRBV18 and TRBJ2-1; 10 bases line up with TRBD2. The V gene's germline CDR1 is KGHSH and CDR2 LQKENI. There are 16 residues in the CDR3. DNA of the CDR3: TGTGCCAGCTCACCACCGGTAATAGCGGGAGGTCTTATAGCGGTCTTC. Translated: CASSPPVIAGGLIAVF.

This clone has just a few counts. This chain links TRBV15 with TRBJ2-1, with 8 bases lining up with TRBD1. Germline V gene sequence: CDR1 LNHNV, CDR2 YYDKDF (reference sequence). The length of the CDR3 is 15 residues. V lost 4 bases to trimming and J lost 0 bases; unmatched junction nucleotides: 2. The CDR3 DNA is TGTGCCACCAGCACCGGACAGGGCTCCTACAATGAGCAGTTCTTC. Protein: CATSTGQGSYNEQFF.

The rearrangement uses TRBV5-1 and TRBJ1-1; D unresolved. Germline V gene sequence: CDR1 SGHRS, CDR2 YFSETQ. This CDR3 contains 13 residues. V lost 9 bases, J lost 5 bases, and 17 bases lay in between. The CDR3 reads CATSQFPTTEAFF. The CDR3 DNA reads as TGCGCCACCTCACAGTTCCCCACTACTGAAGCTTTCTTT.

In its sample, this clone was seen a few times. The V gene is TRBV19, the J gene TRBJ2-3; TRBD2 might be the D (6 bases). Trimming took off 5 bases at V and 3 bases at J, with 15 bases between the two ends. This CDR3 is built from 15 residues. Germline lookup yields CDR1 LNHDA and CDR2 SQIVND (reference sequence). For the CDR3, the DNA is TGTGCCAGTAGTCGGGGGACGCTTATAACAGATACGCAGTATTTT. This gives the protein CASSRGTLITDTQYF.

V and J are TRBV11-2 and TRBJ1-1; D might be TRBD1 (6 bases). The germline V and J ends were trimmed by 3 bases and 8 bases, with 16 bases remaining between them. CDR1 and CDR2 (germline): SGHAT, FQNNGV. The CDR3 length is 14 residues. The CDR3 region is CASSFGGQTTEAFF. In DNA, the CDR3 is TGTGCCAGCAGCTTTGGCGGACAGACGACCGAAGCTTTCTTT.

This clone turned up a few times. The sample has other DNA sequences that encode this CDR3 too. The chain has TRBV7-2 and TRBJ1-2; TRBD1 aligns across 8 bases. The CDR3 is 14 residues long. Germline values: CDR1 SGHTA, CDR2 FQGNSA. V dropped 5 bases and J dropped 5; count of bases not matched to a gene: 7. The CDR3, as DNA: TGTGCCAGCAGCCCCGGACAGGGAGGGTATGGCTACACCTTC. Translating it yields CASSPGQGGYGYTF.

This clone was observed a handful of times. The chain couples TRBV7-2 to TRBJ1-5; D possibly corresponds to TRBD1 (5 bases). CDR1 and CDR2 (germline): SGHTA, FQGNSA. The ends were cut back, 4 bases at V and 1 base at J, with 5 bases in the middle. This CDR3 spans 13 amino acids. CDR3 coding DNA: TGTGCCAGCAGCTGGGGCAGCAATCAGCCCCAGCATTTT. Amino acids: CASSWGSNQPQHF.

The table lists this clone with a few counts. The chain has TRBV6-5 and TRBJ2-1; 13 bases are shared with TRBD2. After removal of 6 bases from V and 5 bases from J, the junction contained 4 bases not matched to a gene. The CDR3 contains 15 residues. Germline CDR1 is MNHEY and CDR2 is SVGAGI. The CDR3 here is CASSPTSGRNNEQFF. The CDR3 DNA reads TGTGCCAGCAGCCCGACTAGCGGGAGGAACAATGAGCAGTTCTTC.

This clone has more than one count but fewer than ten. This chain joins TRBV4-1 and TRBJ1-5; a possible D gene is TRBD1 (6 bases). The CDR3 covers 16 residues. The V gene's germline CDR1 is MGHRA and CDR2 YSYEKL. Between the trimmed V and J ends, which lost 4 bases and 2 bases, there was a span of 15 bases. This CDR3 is CASSPGLGAGNQPQHF. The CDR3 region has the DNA TGCGCCAGCAGCCCCGGGCTGGGGGCCGGCAATCAGCCCCAGCATTTT.